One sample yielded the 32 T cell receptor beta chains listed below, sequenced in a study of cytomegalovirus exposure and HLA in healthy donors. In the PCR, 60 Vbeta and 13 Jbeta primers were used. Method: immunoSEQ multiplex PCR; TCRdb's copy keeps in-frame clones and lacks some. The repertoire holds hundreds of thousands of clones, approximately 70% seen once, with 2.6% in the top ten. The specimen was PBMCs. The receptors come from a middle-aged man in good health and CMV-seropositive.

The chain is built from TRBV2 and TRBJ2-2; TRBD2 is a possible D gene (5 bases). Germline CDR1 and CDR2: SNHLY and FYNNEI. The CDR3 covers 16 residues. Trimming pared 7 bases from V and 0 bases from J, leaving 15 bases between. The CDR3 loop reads CASNSPDFSNTGELFF. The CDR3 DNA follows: TGTGCCAGCAACTCCCCGGACTTTTCGAACACCGGGGAGCTGTTTTTT.

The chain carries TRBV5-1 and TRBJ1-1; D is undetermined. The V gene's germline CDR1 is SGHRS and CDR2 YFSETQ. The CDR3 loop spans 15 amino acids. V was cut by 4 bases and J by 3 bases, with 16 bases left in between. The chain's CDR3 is CASSVSQPEDTEAFF. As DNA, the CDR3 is TGCGCCAGCAGCGTATCACAGCCGGAGGACACTGAAGCTTTCTTT.

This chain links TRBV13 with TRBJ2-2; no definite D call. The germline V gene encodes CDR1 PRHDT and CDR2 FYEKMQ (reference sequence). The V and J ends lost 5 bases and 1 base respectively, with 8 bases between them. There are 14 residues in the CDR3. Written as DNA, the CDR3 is TGTGCCAGCAGCCCCGACTGGAACACCGGGGAGCTGTTTTTT. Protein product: CASSPDWNTGELFF.

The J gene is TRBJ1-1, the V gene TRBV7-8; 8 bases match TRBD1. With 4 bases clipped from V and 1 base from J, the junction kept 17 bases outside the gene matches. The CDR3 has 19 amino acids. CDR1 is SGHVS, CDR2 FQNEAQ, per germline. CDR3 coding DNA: TGTGCCAGCAGCTCCCAAAAAAGGCCAGGGGGCAAGGGGAACACTGAAGCTTTCTTT. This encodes CASSSQKRPGGKGNTEAFF.

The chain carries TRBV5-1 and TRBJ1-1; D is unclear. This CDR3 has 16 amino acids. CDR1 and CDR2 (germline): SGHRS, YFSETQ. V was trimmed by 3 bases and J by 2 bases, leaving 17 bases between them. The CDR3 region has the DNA TGCGCCAGCAGCTCCCCTGACATGGGTTCCAACACTGAAGCTTTCTTT. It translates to CASSSPDMGSNTEAFF.

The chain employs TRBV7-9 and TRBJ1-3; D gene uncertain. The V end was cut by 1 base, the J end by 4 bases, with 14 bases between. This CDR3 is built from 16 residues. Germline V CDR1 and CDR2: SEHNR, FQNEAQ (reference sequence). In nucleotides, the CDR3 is TGTGCCAGCAGCTTAGTAGCGCATATGGAGGGAAACACCATATATTTT. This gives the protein CASSLVAHMEGNTIYF. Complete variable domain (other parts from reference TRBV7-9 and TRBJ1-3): DTGVSQNPRHKITKRGQNVTFRCDPISEHNRLYWYRQTLGQGPEFLTYFQNEAQLEKSRLLSDRFSAERPKGSFSTLEIQRTEQGDSAMYLCASSLVAHMEGNTIYFGEGSWLTVV.

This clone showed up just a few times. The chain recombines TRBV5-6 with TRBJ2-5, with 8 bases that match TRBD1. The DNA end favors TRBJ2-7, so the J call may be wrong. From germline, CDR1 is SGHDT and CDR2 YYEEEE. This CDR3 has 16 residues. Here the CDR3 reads CASSLAGTGGIYEQYF. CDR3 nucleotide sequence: TGTGCCAGCAGCTTGGCCGGAACAGGGGGAATCTACGAGCAGTACTTC.

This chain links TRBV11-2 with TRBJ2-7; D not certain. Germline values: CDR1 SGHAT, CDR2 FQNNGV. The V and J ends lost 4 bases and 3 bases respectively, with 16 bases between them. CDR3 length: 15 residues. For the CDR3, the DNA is TGTGCCAGCAGCTCGAGTTCGACACTCCACTACGAGCAGTACTTC. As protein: CASSSSSTLHYEQYF.

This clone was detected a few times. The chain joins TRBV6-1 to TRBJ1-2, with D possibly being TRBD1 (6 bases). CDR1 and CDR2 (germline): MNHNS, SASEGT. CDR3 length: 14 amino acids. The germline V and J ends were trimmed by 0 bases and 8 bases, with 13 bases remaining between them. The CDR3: CASSEAGRGEGYTF. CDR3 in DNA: TGTGCCAGCAGTGAAGCGGGCAGGGGCGAGGGCTACACCTTC.

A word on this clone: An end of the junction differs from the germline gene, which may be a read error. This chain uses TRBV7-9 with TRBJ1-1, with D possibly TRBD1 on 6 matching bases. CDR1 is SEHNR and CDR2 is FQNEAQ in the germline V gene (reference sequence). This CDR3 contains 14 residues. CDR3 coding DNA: TGCGCCTCGGCGGTGGGACAAACGAACACTGAAGCTTTCTTT. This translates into CASAVGQTNTEAFF.

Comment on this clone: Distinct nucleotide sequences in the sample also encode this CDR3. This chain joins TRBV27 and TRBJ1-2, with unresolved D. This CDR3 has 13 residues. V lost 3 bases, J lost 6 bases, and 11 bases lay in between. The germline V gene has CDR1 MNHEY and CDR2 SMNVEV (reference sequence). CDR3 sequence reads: CASSFRGLNGYTF. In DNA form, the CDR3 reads TGTGCCAGCAGTTTCCGAGGACTGAATGGCTACACCTTC.

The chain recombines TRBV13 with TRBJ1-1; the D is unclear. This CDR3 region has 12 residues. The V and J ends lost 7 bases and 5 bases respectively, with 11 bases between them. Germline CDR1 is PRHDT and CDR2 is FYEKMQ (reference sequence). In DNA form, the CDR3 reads TGTGCCAGCATGGCGGGAAGGACTGAAGCTTTCTTT. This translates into CASMAGRTEAFF.

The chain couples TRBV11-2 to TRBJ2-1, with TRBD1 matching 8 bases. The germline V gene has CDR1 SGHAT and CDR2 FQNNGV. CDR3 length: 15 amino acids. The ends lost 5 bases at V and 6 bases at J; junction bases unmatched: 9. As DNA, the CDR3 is TGTGCCAGCAGCCTCGACAGGGGTTCCCTCAATGAGCAGTTCTTC. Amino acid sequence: CASSLDRGSLNEQFF.

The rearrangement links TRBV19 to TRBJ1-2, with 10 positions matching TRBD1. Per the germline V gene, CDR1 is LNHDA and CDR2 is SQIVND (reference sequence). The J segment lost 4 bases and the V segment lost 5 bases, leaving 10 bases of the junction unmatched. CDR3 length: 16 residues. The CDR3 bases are TGTGCCAGTAGTCCCGGGACAGGGGACTGGGTCTATGGCTACACCTTC. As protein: CASSPGTGDWVYGYTF.

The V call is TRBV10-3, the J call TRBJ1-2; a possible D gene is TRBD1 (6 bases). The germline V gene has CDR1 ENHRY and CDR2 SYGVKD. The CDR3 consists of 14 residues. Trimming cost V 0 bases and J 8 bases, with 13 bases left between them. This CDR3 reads CAISESGGRSGYTF. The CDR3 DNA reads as TGTGCCATCAGTGAGTCCGGGGGGCGGTCCGGCTACACCTTC.

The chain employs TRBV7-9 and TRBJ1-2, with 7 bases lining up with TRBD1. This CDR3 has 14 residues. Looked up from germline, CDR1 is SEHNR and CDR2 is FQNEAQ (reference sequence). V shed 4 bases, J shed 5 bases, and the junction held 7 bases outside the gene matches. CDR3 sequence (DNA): TGTGCCAGCAGCTGGGGGACAGACAATTATGGCTACACCTTC. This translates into CASSWGTDNYGYTF.

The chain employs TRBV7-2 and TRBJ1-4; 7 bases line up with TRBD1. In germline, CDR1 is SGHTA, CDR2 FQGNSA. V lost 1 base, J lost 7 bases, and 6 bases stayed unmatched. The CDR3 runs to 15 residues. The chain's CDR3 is CASSLGGGGGEKLFF. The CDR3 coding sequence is TGTGCCAGCAGCTTAGGAGGGGGCGGTGGTGAAAAACTGTTTTTT. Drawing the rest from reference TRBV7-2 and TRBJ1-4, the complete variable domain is GAGVSQSPSNKVTEKGKDVELRCDPISGHTALYWYRQSLGQGLEFLIYFQGNSAPDKSGLPSDRFSAERTGGSVSTLTIQRTQQEDSAVYLCASSLGGGGGEKLFFGSGTQLSVL.

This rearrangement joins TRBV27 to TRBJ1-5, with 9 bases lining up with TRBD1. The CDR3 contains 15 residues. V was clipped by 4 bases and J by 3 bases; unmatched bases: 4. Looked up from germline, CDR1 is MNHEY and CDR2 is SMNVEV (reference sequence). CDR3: CASSYRTGDNQPQHF. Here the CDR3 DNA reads TGTGCCAGCAGTTACCGGACAGGGGACAATCAGCCCCAGCATTTT.

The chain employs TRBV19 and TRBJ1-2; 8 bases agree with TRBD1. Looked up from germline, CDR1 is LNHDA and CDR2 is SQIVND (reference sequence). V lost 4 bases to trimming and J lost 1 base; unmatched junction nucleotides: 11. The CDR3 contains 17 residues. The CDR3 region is CASSRGTGAALNYGYTF. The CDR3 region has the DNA TGTGCCAGTAGTAGAGGGACAGGTGCCGCCCTTAACTATGGCTACACCTTC.

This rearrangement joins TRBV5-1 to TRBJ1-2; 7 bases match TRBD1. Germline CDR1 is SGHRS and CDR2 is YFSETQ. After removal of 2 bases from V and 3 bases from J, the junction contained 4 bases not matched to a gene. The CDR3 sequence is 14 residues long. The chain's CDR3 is CASSLGQDHYGYTF. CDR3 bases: TGCGCCAGCAGCTTAGGACAGGACCACTATGGCTACACCTTC.

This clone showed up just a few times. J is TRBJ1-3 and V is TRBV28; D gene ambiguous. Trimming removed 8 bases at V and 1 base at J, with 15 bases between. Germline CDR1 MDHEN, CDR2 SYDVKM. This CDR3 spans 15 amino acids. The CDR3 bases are TGTGCCAGCGAAAACGCCAGGAGGTCTGGAAACACCATATATTTT. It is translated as CASENARRSGNTIYF. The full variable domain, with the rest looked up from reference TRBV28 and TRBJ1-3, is DVKVTQSSRYLVKRTGEKVFLECVQDMDHENMFWYRQDPGLGLRLIYFSYDVKMKEKGDIPEGYSVSREKKERFSLILESASTNQTSMYLCASENARRSGNTIYFGEGSWLTVV.

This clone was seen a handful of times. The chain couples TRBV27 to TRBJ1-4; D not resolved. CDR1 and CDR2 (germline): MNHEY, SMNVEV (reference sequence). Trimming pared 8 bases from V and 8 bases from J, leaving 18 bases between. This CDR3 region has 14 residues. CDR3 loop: CASRPWQENEKLFF. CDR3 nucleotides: TGTGCCAGCCGCCCATGGCAGGAAAACGAAAAACTGTTTTTT.

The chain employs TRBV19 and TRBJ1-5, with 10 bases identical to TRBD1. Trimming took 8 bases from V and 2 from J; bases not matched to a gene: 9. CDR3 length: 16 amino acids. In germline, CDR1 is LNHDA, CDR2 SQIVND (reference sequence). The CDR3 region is CASLRTGGLGNQPQHF. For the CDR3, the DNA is TGTGCCAGTCTACGGACAGGGGGATTGGGCAATCAGCCCCAGCATTTT. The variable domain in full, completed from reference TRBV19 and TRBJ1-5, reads DGGITQSPKYLFRKEGQNVTLSCEQNLNHDAMYWYRQDPGQGLRLIYYSQIVNDFQKGDIAEGYSVSREKKESFPLTVTSAQKNPTAFYLCASLRTGGLGNQPQHFGDGTRLSIL.

The CDR3 region is CASSPAVRREQFF. For the CDR3, the DNA is TGTGCCAGCAGTCCGGCAGTCCGGCGGGAGCAGTTCTTC. This sequence joins TRBV6-1 and TRBJ2-1; D unclear. Germline V gene data show CDR1 as MNHNS and CDR2 as SASEGT. The CDR3 spans 13 residues. V lost 5 bases to trimming and J lost 10 bases, with 15 bases between them.

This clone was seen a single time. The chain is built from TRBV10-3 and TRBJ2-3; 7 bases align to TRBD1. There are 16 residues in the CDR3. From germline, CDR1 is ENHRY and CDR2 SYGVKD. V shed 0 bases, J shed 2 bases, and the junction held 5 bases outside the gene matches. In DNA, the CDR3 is TGTGCCATCAGTGAGTCAGGGGGCGCGAACACAGATACGCAGTATTTT. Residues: CAISESGGANTDTQYF.

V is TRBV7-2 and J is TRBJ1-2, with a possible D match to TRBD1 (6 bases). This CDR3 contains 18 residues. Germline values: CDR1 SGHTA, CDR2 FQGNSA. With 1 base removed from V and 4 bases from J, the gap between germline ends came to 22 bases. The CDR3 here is CASSLEARLGHLPYGYTF. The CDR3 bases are TGTGCCAGCAGCTTAGAGGCTCGGCTGGGACACTTACCCTATGGCTACACCTTC.

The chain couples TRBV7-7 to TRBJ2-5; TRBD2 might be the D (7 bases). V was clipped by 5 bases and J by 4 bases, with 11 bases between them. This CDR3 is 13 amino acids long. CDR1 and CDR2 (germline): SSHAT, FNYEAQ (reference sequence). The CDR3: CASSRGAGETQYF. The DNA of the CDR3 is TGTGCCAGCAGCCGGGGGGCGGGAGAGACCCAGTACTTC. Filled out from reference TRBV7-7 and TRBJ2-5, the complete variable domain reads GAGVSQSPRYKVTKRGQDVTLRCDPISSHATLYWYQQALGQGPEFLTYFNYEAQPDKSGLPSDRFSAERPEGSISTLTIQRTEQRDSAMYRCASSRGAGETQYFGPGTRLLVL.

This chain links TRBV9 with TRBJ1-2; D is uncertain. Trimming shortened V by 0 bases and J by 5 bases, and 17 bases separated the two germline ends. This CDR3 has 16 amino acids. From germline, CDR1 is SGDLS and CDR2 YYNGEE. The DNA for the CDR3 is TGTGCCAGCAGCGTAGGGTTAAGGGAGGAAGAGTATGGCTACACCTTC. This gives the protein CASSVGLREEEYGYTF.

The CDR3 nucleotides read TGTGCCAGCAGCTTTGGGCAGGAAGAGGGCTACACCTTC. Translated: CASSFGQEEGYTF. The gene calls are TRBV5-4 and TRBJ1-2; D is unresolved. The CDR3 extends over 13 amino acids. Trimming left V 2 bases short and J 8 bases short, with 13 bases between. CDR1 and CDR2 from the germline V gene are SGHNT and YYREEE (reference sequence).

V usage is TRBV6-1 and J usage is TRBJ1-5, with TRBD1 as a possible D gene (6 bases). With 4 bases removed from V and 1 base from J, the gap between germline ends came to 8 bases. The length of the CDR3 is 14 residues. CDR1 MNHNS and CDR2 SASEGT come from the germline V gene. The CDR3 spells CASSVQGSNQPQHF. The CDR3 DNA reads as TGTGCCAGCAGTGTACAGGGAAGCAATCAGCCCCAGCATTTT.

The DNA of the CDR3 is TGTGCCAGCAGGCCTCCTCCGGGACTAGCGGGGGCCGGCGGGGATACGCAGTATTTT. Translation gives CASRPPPGLAGAGGDTQYF. The genes are TRBV7-9 and TRBJ2-3; TRBD2 agrees at 14 bases. Unmatched junction bases numbered 17, after V lost 6 bases and J lost 6 bases. Germline V gene sequence: CDR1 SEHNR, CDR2 FQNEAQ (reference sequence). The CDR3 loop spans 19 amino acids. The full variable domain, rest sourced from reference TRBV7-9 and TRBJ2-3, is DTGVSQNPRHKITKRGQNVTFRCDPISEHNRLYWYRQTLGQGPEFLTYFQNEAQLEKSRLLSDRFSAERPKGSFSTLEIQRTEQGDSAMYLCASRPPPGLAGAGGDTQYFGPGTRLTVL.

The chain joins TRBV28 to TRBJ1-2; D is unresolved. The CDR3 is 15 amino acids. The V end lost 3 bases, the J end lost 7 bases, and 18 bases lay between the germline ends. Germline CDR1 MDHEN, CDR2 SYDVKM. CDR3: CASSLADGMGPGYTF. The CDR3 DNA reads TGTGCCAGCAGTTTGGCCGACGGGATGGGCCCTGGCTACACCTTC.